This is a list of T cell receptor beta chains from one sample in a study of blood T cell repertoires in COVID-19. Using immunoSEQ multiplex PCR, the repertoire was profiled, and TCRdb retains in-frame clones only, with some absent. The data show fewer than 60,000 clones, more than 75% seen once. The sample comprised peripheral blood. The receptors shown here come from a woman between 55 and 75 years old with COVID-19, enrolled during active disease. Each CDR3 is given with its conserved first and last residue. D genes are given only for firm matches. Size values are once, few and many counts, or a class for expanded clones, and some rows have none.

D gene | clone size | J gene | CDR3 length | V gene | CDR3 DNA | CDR3 protein
TRBD1 | few | TRBJ1-2 | 14 | TRBV15 | TGTGCCACCAGCAGGGACAGGGGAAACTATGGCTACACCTTC | CATSRDRGNYGYTF
TRBD2 | - | TRBJ2-7 | 19 | TRBV3-1/TRBV3-2 | TGTGCCAGCAGCCGGAAGGGACTAGCGGGAGTTGACTATGCCTACGAGCAGTACTTC | CASSRKGLAGVDYAYEQYF
TRBD2 | - | TRBJ2-7 | 15 | TRBV28 | TGTGCCAGCAGCCCACCTAGCGGGAGGGCCCGGGAGCAGTACTTC | CASSPPSGRAREQYF
- | - | TRBJ2-5 | 16 | TRBV28 | TGTGCCAGCAGTCCCTATCTCGCGGGGCGGCAAGAGACCCAGTACTTC | CASSPYLAGRQETQYF
- | once | TRBJ1-1 | 13 | TRBV24-1 | TGTGCCACCAGCAACCCCGGGACATCTGAAGCTTTCTTT | CATSNPGTSEAFF
- | - | TRBJ2-3 | 15 | TRBV15 | TGTGCCACCAGCAGGGGTTTCGGGATCTCCGATACGCAGTATTTT | CATSRGFGISDTQYF
- | - | TRBJ2-7 | 14 | TRBV7-9 | TGTGCCAGCAGCACGGGACTGGGAAACTACGAGCAGTACTTC | CASSTGLGNYEQYF
TRBD1 | once | TRBJ2-3 | 15 | TRBV28 | TGTGCCAGCAGTTTTGGGACAGGCGGATGGGGTACGCAGTATTTT | CASSFGTGGWGTQYF
- | - | TRBJ2-7 | 15 | TRBV21-1 | TGTGCCAGCAGCCCTTGGGACAGGGCAGCCTACGAGCAGTACTTC | CASSPWDRAAYEQYF
- | - | TRBJ2-7 | 14 | TRBV19 | TGTGCCAGTAGTGCCCGGGACTCGTCCTACGAGCAGTACTTC | CASSARDSSYEQYF
TRBD1 | - | TRBJ1-1 | 13 | TRBV29-1 | TGCAGCGTGATCGAGACAGGGAGAGCTGAAGCTTTCTTT | CSVIETGRAEAFF
- | - | TRBJ1-2 | 13 | TRBV2 | TGTGCCAGCAGAAGACAGAGTCCCTATGGCTACACCTTC | CASRRQSPYGYTF
- | - | TRBJ1-6 | 14 | TRBV9 | TGTGCCAGCAGCGAGCGCCTTGGGGCAGGTCAGCTCCACTTT | CASSERLGAGQLHF
TRBD2 | - | TRBJ2-1 | 16 | TRBV19 | TGTGCCAGTAGTATCAGCGCGGGGGAAAATTACAATGAGCAGTTCTTC | CASSISAGENYNEQFF
- | - | TRBJ2-3 | 13 | TRBV15 | TGTGCCACCAGCAGAGTAAGCACAGATACGCAGTATTTT | CATSRVSTDTQYF
TRBD2 | - | TRBJ2-1 | 15 | TRBV19 | TGTGCCAGTAGGACTAGCGGGAGGAAATTGAATGAGCAGTTCTTC | CASRTSGRKLNEQFF
- | - | TRBJ2-2 | 13 | TRBV11-2 | TGTGCCAGCAGCCTAGTATACACCGGGGAGCTGTTTTTT | CASSLVYTGELFF
- | once | TRBJ1-4 | 18 | TRBV6-2/TRBV6-3 | TGTGCCAGCAGTTACACGGTCGAAAGGAGCGCAACTAATGAAAAACTGTTTTTT | CASSYTVERSATNEKLFF
TRBD2 | once | TRBJ2-2 | 19 | TRBV16 | TGTGCCAGCAGCCAATCCCTTCAGCGGGAGGGCCTTAAGGCCGGGGAGCTGTTTTTT | CASSQSLQREGLKAGELFF
- | - | TRBJ2-7 | 12 | TRBV18 | TGTGCCAGCTCACCGGACAGCTACGAGCAGTACTTC | CASSPDSYEQYF
TRBD1 | - | TRBJ2-7 | 16 | TRBV4-1 | TGCGCCAGCAGCCATGGACTGACAGGGCCTTCCTACGAGCAGTACTTC | CASSHGLTGPSYEQYF
TRBD2 | - | TRBJ2-3 | 16 | TRBV7-6 | TGTGCCAGCAGCTTGTACGGGAGGACGAGCACAGATACGCAGTATTTT | CASSLYGRTSTDTQYF
- | - | TRBJ2-7 | 14 | TRBV27 | TGTGCCAGCAGGCGGGTCCAGGCGGTGGGCGAGCAGTACTTC | CASRRVQAVGEQYF
- | - | TRBJ2-7 | 13 | TRBV7-3 | TGTGCCAGCAGCTTAGTTCCCGGTTTCGAGCAGTACTTC | CASSLVPGFEQYF
- | - | TRBJ1-4 | 16 | TRBV7-3 | TGTGCCAGCAGCTTAAATTGGGCGCCAACTAATGAAAAACTGTTTTTT | CASSLNWAPTNEKLFF
TRBD2 | - | TRBJ2-2 | 13 | TRBV7-9 | TGTGCCAGCAGCACTAGCGGGAGGGAGGAGCTGTTTTTT | CASSTSGREELFF
- | - | TRBJ2-2 | 16 | TRBV19 | TGTGCCAGTAGTATCCTAGGAGCAGCCAACACCGGGGAGCTGTTTTTT | CASSILGAANTGELFF
- | once | TRBJ1-5 | 14 | TRBV24-1 | TGTGCCACCAGTGAACCGACAGTAAATCAGCCCCAGCATTTT | CATSEPTVNQPQHF
TRBD1 | - | TRBJ1-1 | 14 | TRBV19 | TGTGCCAGTTCGACAGGGACTCCAAACACTGAAGCTTTCTTT | CASSTGTPNTEAFF
TRBD2 | - | TRBJ2-7 | 15 | TRBV13 | TGTGCCAGCAGCTTTCGTGGCCTAGCGGCCTACGAGCAGTACTTC | CASSFRGLAAYEQYF
TRBD1 | - | TRBJ2-7 | 14 | TRBV28 | TGTGCCAGCAGTCAAGGGGGACAGGTGTACGAGCAGTACTTC | CASSQGGQVYEQYF
- | - | TRBJ2-5 | 17 | TRBV6-4 | TGTGCCAGCAGTGACTCGGGCTTGGTTGTTGGCTCAGAGACCCAGTACTTC | CASSDSGLVVGSETQYF
TRBD2 | - | TRBJ2-1 | 19 | TRBV3-1/TRBV3-2 | TGTGCCAGCAGCCAAGTGGGGCTAGCGGGAGGCCTTTTCTACAATGAGCAGTTCTTC | CASSQVGLAGGLFYNEQFF
TRBD2 | - | TRBJ2-7 | 14 | TRBV5-1 | TGCGCCAGCAGCTTAGCGGGAGTCCCCAACGAGCAGTACTTC | CASSLAGVPNEQYF
- | - | TRBJ1-1 | 13 | TRBV6-5 | TGTGCCAGCAGCCACAGGGAAGCCACTGAAGCTTTCTTT | CASSHREATEAFF
TRBD1 | - | TRBJ1-1 | 14 | TRBV7-8 | TGTGCCAGCAGGACAGGGGTGGGGAACACTGAAGCTTTCTTT | CASRTGVGNTEAFF
TRBD1 | - | TRBJ2-7 | 15 | TRBV6-5 | TGTGCCAGCAGTTACTTCAGGACAGGGGACTACGAGCAGTACTTC | CASSYFRTGDYEQYF
- | - | TRBJ2-7 | 13 | TRBV2 | TGTGCCAGCAAGGAGTCAGCTTCCTACGAGCAGTACTTC | CASKESASYEQYF
TRBD1 | - | TRBJ2-7 | 15 | TRBV2 | TGTGCCAGCAGTGAATCGGGACAGGAGGTTTACGAGCAGTACTTC | CASSESGQEVYEQYF
- | - | TRBJ1-5 | 15 | TRBV4-1 | TGCGCCAGCAGCCAAGTTTTCCGGGGCAATCAGCCCCAGCATTTT | CASSQVFRGNQPQHF
- | - | TRBJ2-5 | 15 | TRBV15 | TGTGCCACCAGCCTCCAGGTTTCGCCCCAAGAGACCCAGTACTTC | CATSLQVSPQETQYF
- | once | TRBJ2-1 | 12 | TRBV7-9 | TGTGCCAGCAGATTACAGAACAATGAGCAGTTCTTC | CASRLQNNEQFF
- | - | TRBJ1-2 | 14 | TRBV6-6 | TGTGCCAGCAGTTACGGTGGGACATTCGATGGCTACACCTTC | CASSYGGTFDGYTF
- | - | TRBJ1-3 | 12 | TRBV12-3/TRBV12-4 | TGTGCCAGCAATTCGAGAGGAAACACCATATATTTT | CASNSRGNTIYF
- | - | TRBJ2-5 | 13 | TRBV6-5 | TGTGCCAGCAGAGACAGCGTACTAGAGACCCAGTACTTC | CASRDSVLETQYF
- | - | TRBJ1-6 | 19 | TRBV3-1/TRBV3-2 | TGTGCCAGCAGCCAAGAGGTGGGCGCGGGGATTTTACGGAGTTCACCCCTCCACTTT | CASSQEVGAGILRSSPLHF
- | - | TRBJ2-7 | 14 | TRBV2 | TGTGCCAGCAGTGAGTTTGTTAGTCCCTACGAGCAGTACTTC | CASSEFVSPYEQYF
TRBD2 | - | TRBJ2-7 | 12 | TRBV11-2 | TGTGCCAGCAGCCGACTAGCGGGCGAGCAGTACTTC | CASSRLAGEQYF
- | - | TRBJ2-7 | 14 | TRBV16 | TGTGCCAGCAGCCAATCCCCCGGGGAATTAGGGCAGTACTTC | CASSQSPGELGQYF
- | - | TRBJ1-5 | 15 | TRBV28 | TGTGCCAGCAGATACGGCGGACAGTGGGATCAGCCCCAGCATTTT | CASRYGGQWDQPQHF
TRBD1 | once | TRBJ1-1 | 12 | TRBV28 | TGTGCCAGCAGTCAGGGGGCCACTGAAGCTTTCTTT | CASSQGATEAFF
TRBD1 | once | TRBJ2-2 | 16 | TRBV27 | TGTGCCAGCAGTTTTATCGCGGGACAGGGTTTAGGGGAGCTGTTTTTT | CASSFIAGQGLGELFF
TRBD1 | - | TRBJ1-5 | 14 | TRBV7-8 | TGTGCCAGCAGCCAAGGGACAGGGTATCAGCCCCAGCATTTT | CASSQGTGYQPQHF
- | - | TRBJ1-5 | 15 | TRBV19 | TGTGCCAGTAGTATAGATTCCCCCGGTTTTCAGCCCCAGCATTTT | CASSIDSPGFQPQHF
TRBD1 | few | TRBJ1-6 | 17 | TRBV10-2 | TGCGCCAGCAGTGAGTCGCAGGGGGGCTCCTATAATTCACCCCTCCACTTT | CASSESQGGSYNSPLHF
- | - | TRBJ1-1 | 14 | TRBV18 | TGTGCCAGCTCACCGCTCACAGGGTCTGCCGAAGCTTTCTTT | CASSPLTGSAEAFF
- | - | TRBJ2-1 | 15 | TRBV25-1 | TGTGCCAGCAGTGACGGACGCCAGACTAACAATGAGCAGTTCTTC | CASSDGRQTNNEQFF
TRBD2 | - | TRBJ2-3 | 16 | TRBV5-4 | TGTGCCAGCAGCCAACGGCGGGAGAGGTTGACAGATACGCAGTATTTT | CASSQRRERLTDTQYF
- | - | TRBJ1-1 | 12 | TRBV25-1 | TGTGCCAGCAGTGGCAGGGTCTCTGAAGCTTTCTTT | CASSGRVSEAFF